Presented here are 27 T cell receptor beta chains from one specimen sequenced in a study of blood T cell repertoires in COVID-19. Generated by immunoSEQ multiplex PCR, the TCRdb table keeps only in-frame clones and is missing some. The sample has roughly 100,000 clones, 87% seen once; the top ten hold approximately 5.6%. The material sequenced was peripheral blood. These receptors all stem from a woman between 45 and 65 years old with COVID-19, enrolled during active disease.

In nucleotides, the CDR3 is TGCAGCTCACGGACAGGTACCTCCGAGCAGTACTTC. This sequence encodes CSSRTGTSEQYF. The chain combines TRBV29-1 with TRBJ2-7; TRBD1 agrees at 7 bases. V gave up 8 bases and J gave up 6 bases; unmatched junction bases: 10. CDR3 size: 12 residues. CDR1 is SQVTM, CDR2 ANQGSEA, per germline.

Written as DNA, the CDR3 is TGTGCCAGCAGTTTTAGGGGGAACTATGGCTACACCTTC. The encoded protein is CASSFRGNYGYTF. The chain is built from TRBV6-6 and TRBJ1-2, with TRBD1 as a possible D gene (6 bases). The CDR3 has 13 residues. The germline V and J ends were trimmed by 4 bases and 2 bases, with 8 bases remaining between them. Germline CDR1 is MNHNY and CDR2 is SVGAGI (reference sequence).

The rearrangement uses TRBV3-1 (or the pseudogene TRBV3-2) and TRBJ2-7; 9 bases are shared with TRBD1. Trimming cost V 4 bases and J 6 bases; bases outside gene matches: 13. Germline V CDR1 and CDR2: LGHDT, YNNKEL (reference sequence). CDR3 length: 16 amino acids. Written as DNA, the CDR3 is TGTGCCAGCAGCCCAGGTTCCGGGACAGGGAGTCGCGAGCAGTACTTC. Amino acid sequence: CASSPGSGTGSREQYF.

This chain links TRBV6-1 with TRBJ1-1, with D perhaps TRBD1 (6 bases). Trimming removed 2 bases at V and 6 bases at J, with 13 bases between. This CDR3 has 14 residues. Germline CDR1 and CDR2: MNHNS and SASEGT. The CDR3 region is CASSERGGAPEAFF. The DNA of the CDR3 is TGTGCCAGCAGTGAAAGGGGGGGGGCCCCTGAAGCTTTCTTT.

The rearrangement links TRBV21-1 to TRBJ2-1; the table gives TRBD2 as D, unverified against the DNA. TRBV21-1 is classified as a pseudogene. The CDR3 sequence is 12 residues long. In DNA, the CDR3 is TGTGCCAGCAGCAAGTTGGTCCGGGAGCAGTTCTTC. This codes for CASSKLVREQFF.

The CDR3 coding sequence is TGTGCCAGCAGCCAAGAGAGCAATAGCAATCAGCCCCAGCATTTT. It translates to CASSQESNSNQPQHF. The chain combines TRBV3-1 (or the pseudogene TRBV3-2) with TRBJ1-5; D ambiguous. Germline CDR1 is LGHDT and CDR2 is YNNKEL (reference sequence). V was shortened by 0 bases and J by 0 bases, with 6 bases between the two germline ends. CDR3 length: 15 residues.

This clone was observed a single time. The V call is TRBV15, the J call TRBJ2-3; D ambiguous. CDR1 is LNHNV and CDR2 is YYDKDF in the germline V gene (reference sequence). Trimming removed 0 bases from V and 6 bases from J, with 19 bases in between. The CDR3 is 17 amino acids. This chain's CDR3 is CATSRDLESQVLDTQYF. CDR3 DNA sequence: TGTGCCACCAGCAGAGATCTTGAGTCCCAAGTGTTGGATACGCAGTATTTT.

V gene TRBV4-1 combines with J gene TRBJ2-7; 10 bases line up with TRBD1. CDR1 and CDR2 from the germline V gene are MGHRA and YSYEKL. The CDR3 has 16 amino acids. Unmatched junction bases numbered 10, after V lost 3 bases and J lost 5 bases. The CDR3: CASSQVSGTGADEQYF. CDR3 bases: TGCGCCAGCAGCCAGGTTTCCGGGACAGGGGCTGACGAGCAGTACTTC.

The J gene is TRBJ2-3, the V gene TRBV6-1, with 9 bases matching TRBD1. This CDR3 contains 16 residues. Per the germline V gene, CDR1 is MNHNS and CDR2 is SASEGT. The V gene end was trimmed by 3 bases and the J gene end by 5 bases; junction bases not matched to a gene: 9. Written as DNA, the CDR3 is TGTGCCAGCAGTGAGATACAGGGGGCACCCGTAGATACGCAGTATTTT. It yields the protein CASSEIQGAPVDTQYF.

The DNA for the CDR3 is TGTGCCAGCAGTTTAAGTTGGCGGTCGAACACTGAAGCTTTCTTT. Residues: CASSLSWRSNTEAFF. V gene TRBV28 combines with J gene TRBJ1-1; D is uncertain. This CDR3 region has 15 residues. Trimming removed 2 bases at V and 1 base at J, with 11 bases between. CDR1 and CDR2 from the germline V gene are MDHEN and SYDVKM. Full variable domain (outside the CDR3, taken from reference TRBV28 and TRBJ1-1): DVKVTQSSRYLVKRTGEKVFLECVQDMDHENMFWYRQDPGLGLRLIYFSYDVKMKEKGDIPEGYSVSREKKERFSLILESASTNQTSMYLCASSLSWRSNTEAFFGQGTRLTVV.

This chain links TRBV6-6 with TRBJ2-3, with 8 bases that match TRBD2. This CDR3 has 13 amino acids. V shed 7 bases, J shed 2 bases, and the junction held 2 bases outside the gene matches. CDR1 MNHNY and CDR2 SVGAGI come from the germline V gene (reference sequence). The CDR3 DNA reads as TGTGCCAGCATGCGGGGGGTCACAGATACGCAGTATTTT. It codes for CASMRGVTDTQYF.

V is TRBV30 and J is TRBJ1-5, with 7 bases that match TRBD1. The CDR3 is made up of 14 amino acids. The V and J ends lost 3 bases and 3 bases, in that order; junction bases with no gene match: 5. The germline V gene has CDR1 GTSNPN and CDR2 SVGIG (reference sequence). The CDR3 nucleotides read TGTGCCTGGAGACGACAGGGCAACAATCAGCCCCAGCATTTT. It specifies CAWRRQGNNQPQHF.

V and J are TRBV11-2 and TRBJ2-2; D is uncertain. Trimming removed 2 bases from V and 5 bases from J, with 6 bases in between. Per the germline V gene, CDR1 is SGHAT and CDR2 is FQNNGV. The CDR3 consists of 13 residues. The CDR3 region is CASSLTWTGELFF. The CDR3 DNA follows: TGTGCCAGCAGCTTAACTTGGACCGGGGAGCTGTTTTTT. Complete variable domain (other parts from reference TRBV11-2 and TRBJ2-2): EAGVAQSPRYKIIEKRQSVAFWCNPISGHATLYWYQQILGQGPKLLIQFQNNGVVDDSQLPKDRFSAERLKGVDSTLKIQPAKLEDSAVYLCASSLTWTGELFFGEGSRLTVL.

This clone was seen a single time. The chain is built from TRBV6-5 and TRBJ2-1, with 12 nucleotides matching TRBD2. The CDR3 covers 15 residues. J lost 7 bases, V lost 4 bases, and 5 bases had no gene match. CDR1 is MNHEY, CDR2 SVGAGI, per germline. CDR3 in amino acids: CASSLLAGGLNEQFF. The CDR3 DNA is TGTGCCAGCAGTTTACTAGCGGGGGGCTTAAATGAGCAGTTCTTC.

The V and J genes are TRBV6-2 or TRBV6-3 and TRBJ1-2, with no clear D. From germline, CDR1 is MNHEY and CDR2 SVGEGT. The V end lost 5 bases, the J end lost 2 bases, and 6 bases lay between the germline ends. The CDR3 sequence is 12 residues long. CDR3 nucleotide sequence: TGTGCCAGCAGTACTGCAAACTATGGCTACACCTTC. Translation: CASSTANYGYTF.

The chain links TRBV28 to TRBJ1-2, with D possibly TRBD1 on 6 matching bases. The CDR3 runs to 16 residues. The ends were cut back, 4 bases at V and 4 bases at J, with 19 bases in the middle. The germline CDR1 and CDR2 sequences are MDHEN and SYDVKM. CDR3 amino acids: CASSSRTAGLGYGYTF. The CDR3 DNA sequence: TGTGCCAGCAGTTCGCGGACAGCGGGATTAGGCTATGGCTACACCTTC.

The rearrangement uses TRBV30 and TRBJ1-1, with 7 positions matching TRBD1. The ends lost 2 bases at V and 4 bases at J; junction bases unmatched: 31. CDR1 is GTSNPN and CDR2 is SVGIG in the germline V gene (reference sequence). This CDR3 spans 22 amino acids. The CDR3 region has the DNA TGTGCCTGGAGTTTTTATCCGGGACAGATTAAAGAAGGTTGGTCACCGAGCACTGAAGCTTTCTTT. This codes for CAWSFYPGQIKEGWSPSTEAFF.

V gene TRBV7-2 combines with J gene TRBJ1-3, with 9 bases that match TRBD1. Trimming removed 5 bases from V and 9 bases from J; junction bases left unmatched: 8. The V gene's germline CDR1 is SGHTA and CDR2 FQGNSA. The CDR3 has 14 amino acids. In nucleotides, the CDR3 is TGTGCCAGCAGCGAGGGACAGGGCTTGAGCACCATATATTTT. Protein sequence: CASSEGQGLSTIYF.

The chain uses TRBV30 and TRBJ1-1; TRBD1 might be the D (5 bases). In germline, CDR1 is GTSNPN, CDR2 SVGIG (reference sequence). This CDR3 has 13 amino acids. Trimming stripped 3 bases from V and 8 bases from J, with 16 bases between. CDR3 protein: CAWSSRWGVEAFF. CDR3 DNA sequence: TGTGCCTGGAGCTCCCGGTGGGGGGTAGAAGCTTTCTTT.

This clone was observed a handful of times. The gene calls are TRBV18 and TRBJ1-2; the D is unclear. Per germline, CDR1 KGHSH and CDR2 LQKENI. Trimming stripped 0 bases from V and 2 bases from J, with 10 bases between. The CDR3 length is 15 residues. The CDR3 region has the DNA TGTGCCAGCTCACCACCGGAGGCCAGGAACTATGGCTACACCTTC. Amino acid sequence: CASSPPEARNYGYTF.

This chain uses TRBV3-1 (or the pseudogene TRBV3-2) with TRBJ1-5; D is ambiguous. The germline gives CDR1 LGHDT, CDR2 YNNKEL (reference sequence). The CDR3 consists of 13 residues. Deletions cut 0 bases from V and 6 bases from J, with 6 bases between. The CDR3 nucleotides are TGTGCCAGCAGCCAAGAATCACTTCAGCCCCAGCATTTT. Translating it yields CASSQESLQPQHF.

The CDR3: CAWDRSSGANVLTF. CDR3 sequence (DNA): TGTGCCTGGGACAGAAGCTCTGGGGCCAACGTCCTGACTTTC. The rearrangement joins TRBV30 to TRBJ2-6; D may be TRBD1 (5 bases). V was shortened by 5 bases and J by 0 bases, with 8 bases between the two germline ends. Germline CDR1 is GTSNPN and CDR2 is SVGIG (reference sequence). The CDR3 is made up of 14 amino acids.

The chain joins TRBV7-9 to TRBJ1-5; weak D call: TRBD1 (6 bases). Germline V gene sequence: CDR1 SEHNR, CDR2 FQNEAQ (reference sequence). This CDR3 is 15 amino acids long. With 5 bases removed from V and 1 base from J, the gap between germline ends came to 12 bases. Written as DNA, the CDR3 is TGTGCCAGCAGCCCTACAGGGTTGAGCAATCAGCCCCAGCATTTT. Amino acid sequence: CASSPTGLSNQPQHF.

The chain is built from TRBV7-9 and TRBJ2-3; D perhaps matches TRBD2 (5 bases). V was trimmed by 2 bases and J by 6 bases, leaving 12 bases between them. This CDR3 has 14 amino acids. The germline V gene has CDR1 SEHNR and CDR2 FQNEAQ (reference sequence). The CDR3 DNA follows: TGTGCCAGCAGCTTACTCTCTAGAGGGGATACGCAGTATTTT. It translates to CASSLLSRGDTQYF.

CDR3 region: CASSFPGQTNSPLHF. The CDR3 bases are TGTGCCAGCAGCTTTCCCGGACAGACTAATTCACCCCTCCACTTT. The chain recombines TRBV5-4 with TRBJ1-6; D may be TRBD1 (6 bases). The CDR3 runs to 15 residues. Trimming took off 2 bases at V and 6 bases at J, with 12 bases between the two ends. Germline values: CDR1 SGHNT, CDR2 YYREEE (reference sequence).

The chain recombines TRBV28 with TRBJ1-2; 10 bases fit TRBD1. The CDR3 has 14 residues. CDR1 MDHEN and CDR2 SYDVKM come from the germline V gene. With V trimmed by 2 bases and J by 7 bases, 4 bases remained unmatched. In DNA form, the CDR3 reads TGTGCCAGCAGTTTACCGGGACAGGGGCTTGGCTACACCTTC. This encodes CASSLPGQGLGYTF.

V is TRBV9 and J is TRBJ1-3, with unresolved D. The CDR3 is 17 amino acids. CDR1 SGDLS and CDR2 YYNGEE come from the germline V gene. V was trimmed by 2 bases and J by 4 bases, leaving 19 bases between them. The CDR3 loop is CASSVGSQNRGGNTIYF. The CDR3 region has the DNA TGTGCCAGCAGCGTTGGATCCCAGAATCGCGGAGGAAACACCATATATTTT.